These 25 T cell receptor beta chains share one sample of origin, sequenced in a study of cytomegalovirus exposure and HLA in healthy donors. The PCR used 60 Vbeta and 13 Jbeta primers. Profiling relied on immunoSEQ multiplex PCR, and the TCRdb table lists in-frame clones only, not all of them. The table lists roughly 170,000 clones, more than 65% of them singletons. Sequencing was done on a sample of PBMCs. The receptors shown here come from a girl aged 2-10 years in good health and CMV-seropositive.

The chain employs TRBV9 and TRBJ2-7; 7 nucleotides match TRBD1. Germline V CDR1 and CDR2: SGDLS, YYNGEE. The J segment lost 3 bases and the V segment lost 4 bases, leaving 7 bases of the junction unmatched. The length of the CDR3 is 14 residues. The CDR3, as DNA: TGTGCCAGCAGCCCAACGGGACAGCACTACGAGCAGTACTTC. Protein sequence: CASSPTGQHYEQYF.

This chain uses TRBV10-3 with TRBJ1-1; 9 bases are shared with TRBD1. The V gene's germline CDR1 is ENHRY and CDR2 SYGVKD. Trimming cost V 11 bases and J 0 bases; bases outside gene matches: 4. The CDR3 totals 13 residues. CDR3 bases: TGTGCCGCCTGGACAGGGGTGAACACTGAAGCTTTCTTT. Protein sequence: CAAWTGVNTEAFF.

The chain carries TRBV20-1 and TRBJ1-2, with D unresolved. CDR1 is DFQATT, CDR2 SNEGSKA, per germline (reference sequence). The CDR3 spans 11 residues. Trimming cost V 6 bases and J 8 bases, with 13 bases left between them. The CDR3 nucleotides are TGCAGTGCCCCCCTCGGGGAGGGCTACACCTTC. It yields the protein CSAPLGEGYTF.

This clone was counted between two and nine times. The chain employs TRBV6-1 and TRBJ1-4, with TRBD1 matching 11 bases. The germline V gene has CDR1 MNHNS and CDR2 SASEGT. The CDR3 is 15 residues long. V lost 6 bases and J lost 8; bases outside the gene matches: 8. CDR3 DNA: TGTGCCAGCAGGCTAGGACAGGGGGCTTGGGAAAAACTGTTTTTT. This codes for CASRLGQGAWEKLFF.

This clone was seen once. This same CDR3 is encoded by further DNA sequences in the sample. The J gene is TRBJ2-7, the V gene TRBV9; 12 positions match TRBD2. Trimming cost V 2 bases and J 1 base; bases outside gene matches: 1. The CDR3 length is 15 residues. CDR1 and CDR2 from the germline V gene are SGDLS and YYNGEE. The CDR3 loop reads CASSVGLAGSYEQYF. The CDR3 DNA is TGTGCCAGCAGCGTTGGACTAGCGGGGTCCTACGAGCAGTACTTC.

The chain joins TRBV4-1 to TRBJ2-3; weak D call: TRBD2 (6 bases). The CDR3 has 16 amino acids. Germline assignment: CDR1 MGHRA and CDR2 YSYEKL. V dropped 7 bases and J dropped 3 bases, with 20 bases sitting between them. The CDR3 bases are TGCGCCAGCACCCAGAATAGGGAGGTCAGGACAGATACGCAGTATTTT. Translated, it gives CASTQNREVRTDTQYF.

The chain has TRBV15 and TRBJ1-1, with 7 nucleotides matching TRBD1. Germline CDR1 reads LNHNV; CDR2 reads YYDKDF (reference sequence). V lost 1 base to trimming and J lost 1 base; unmatched junction nucleotides: 6. This CDR3 comprises 16 residues. The CDR3 loop is CATSRGRGLTNTEAFF. In DNA, the CDR3 is TGTGCCACCAGCAGAGGGAGGGGGCTGACGAACACTGAAGCTTTCTTT.

The rearrangement links TRBV21-1 to TRBJ1-4; the table's D call of TRBD1 was not tested on the DNA. TRBV21-1 corresponds to a pseudogene. The CDR3 has 14 amino acids. CDR3 amino acids: CASATGQTPEKLFF. Written as DNA, the CDR3 is TGTGCCAGCGCCACGGGACAGACTCCTGAAAAACTGTTTTTT.

The CDR3 spells CASSLAGTRLFHEQYF. CDR3 sequence (DNA): TGCGCCAGCAGCTTGGCAGGGACTAGGCTTTTTCACGAGCAGTACTTC. The rearrangement joins TRBV5-1 to TRBJ2-7; TRBD2 matches at 8 bases. The CDR3 covers 16 residues. The V gene end was trimmed by 0 bases and the J gene end by 5 bases; junction bases not matched to a gene: 10. Germline values: CDR1 SGHRS, CDR2 YFSETQ.

The chain combines TRBV5-1 with TRBJ2-2; TRBD1 matches at 8 bases. The CDR3 runs 13 residues. V shed 7 bases and J 3 bases; nucleotides not matched to a gene: 2. Germline V gene data show CDR1 as SGHRS and CDR2 as YFSETQ. CDR3 bases: TGCGCCAGCGGGACAGGCCACACCGGGGAGCTGTTTTTT. Residues: CASGTGHTGELFF.

CDR3 sequence (DNA): TGTTATTATGGGGAGCCCCCTTGTTGGGAGCAGTTCTTC. Translating it yields CYYGEPPCWEQFF. The chain combines TRBV15 with TRBJ2-1; D is perhaps TRBD2 (5 bases). This CDR3 is 13 amino acids long. Germline V gene lookup returns CDR1 LNHNV and CDR2 YYDKDF (reference sequence).

This clone was seen just once. V usage is TRBV12-5 and J usage is TRBJ2-3; 9 nucleotides align to TRBD2. V lost 7 bases to trimming and J lost 5 bases; unmatched junction nucleotides: 7. Germline V CDR1 and CDR2: LGHNT, FRNRAP. The CDR3 consists of 14 residues. For the CDR3, the DNA is TGTGCTAGTGCCCTAGAGACTAGCGGAGATACGCAGTATTTT. This translates into CASALETSGDTQYF.

The chain combines TRBV11-3 with TRBJ2-7; 7 nucleotides line up with TRBD2. This CDR3 spans 19 amino acids. Germline V gives CDR1 SGHNT, CDR2 YENEEA. The J segment lost 3 bases and the V segment lost 1 base, leaving 18 bases of the junction unmatched. The CDR3 sequence: CASSLVQPTWGGEIYEQYF. Written as DNA, the CDR3 is TGTGCCAGCAGCTTAGTTCAACCCACCTGGGGGGGTGAGATCTACGAGCAGTACTTC.

This clone was seen more than once but under ten times. The chain uses TRBV25-1 and TRBJ1-3; a possible D gene is TRBD1 (5 bases). CDR1 and CDR2 (germline): MGHDK, SYGVNS. Trimming cost V 6 bases and J 3 bases, with 15 bases left between them. The CDR3 is 15 amino acids. CDR3 region: CASRDTTEGGNTIYF. The CDR3 DNA reads TGTGCCAGCAGGGACACAACGGAAGGTGGAAACACCATATATTTT.

This chain joins TRBV5-4 and TRBJ2-2; tentative D call: TRBD2 (5 bases). The germline V gene encodes CDR1 SGHNT and CDR2 YYREEE (reference sequence). V shed 3 bases and J shed 0 bases, with 9 bases lying between them. The CDR3 covers 15 residues. CDR3 region: CASSSGLANTGELFF. For the CDR3, the DNA is TGTGCCAGCAGCTCAGGACTGGCGAACACCGGGGAGCTGTTTTTT.

This clone has only one observation. The J gene is TRBJ2-1, the V gene TRBV20-1; no clear D gene. With 4 bases removed from V and 7 bases from J, the gap between germline ends came to 8 bases. The CDR3 is made up of 11 amino acids. CDR1 DFQATT and CDR2 SNEGSKA come from the germline V gene (reference sequence). CDR3 DNA: TGCAGTGCTATTGGCGGAAATGAGCAGTTCTTC. It specifies CSAIGGNEQFF.

The chain combines TRBV14 with TRBJ1-6; a weak D match, TRBD1 (6 bases). The CDR3 sequence is 15 residues long. Germline V gives CDR1 SGHDN, CDR2 FVKESK. V lost 4 bases and J lost 4, with 11 bases in between. The CDR3 region has the DNA TGTGCCAGCAGCCTCGGACAGAATTATAATTCACCCCTCCACTTT. Its protein product is CASSLGQNYNSPLHF.

The chain employs TRBV19 and TRBJ1-1; 9 bases align to TRBD1. V was pared by 7 bases and J by 1 base, with 4 bases of the junction left unmatched. From germline, CDR1 is LNHDA and CDR2 SQIVND (reference sequence). CDR3 length: 14 residues. The CDR3 coding sequence is TGTGCCAGTAAGCCGACAGGGGGGAACACTGAAGCTTTCTTT. Translation gives CASKPTGGNTEAFF.

The V and J genes are TRBV5-1 and TRBJ2-7; 9 nucleotides agree with TRBD1. V lost 4 bases to trimming and J lost 5 bases; unmatched junction nucleotides: 7. Germline CDR1 SGHRS, CDR2 YFSETQ. The CDR3 runs to 14 residues. The chain's CDR3 is CASSRDRDNDEQYF. The CDR3 DNA is TGCGCCAGCAGCCGGGACAGGGATAATGACGAGCAGTACTTC.

The rearrangement joins TRBV5-6 to TRBJ1-1; no firm D call. Germline V lookup: CDR1 SGHDT, CDR2 YYEEEE. Trimming took off 2 bases at V and 5 bases at J, with 13 bases between the two ends. The CDR3 consists of 14 residues. CDR3 loop: CASSLLTLRTEAFF. For the CDR3, the DNA is TGTGCCAGCAGCTTACTCACTTTGAGGACTGAAGCTTTCTTT.

J is TRBJ2-3 and V is TRBV5-1; TRBD1 might be the D (5 bases). There are 13 residues in the CDR3. V lost 6 bases and J 9 bases, leaving 17 bases between the germline ends. CDR1 is SGHRS, CDR2 YFSETQ, per germline. For the CDR3, the DNA is TGCGCCAGCACGGAAACCAGGGCTTCCACGCAGTATTTT. This codes for CASTETRASTQYF.

This sequence joins TRBV29-1 and TRBJ2-2; 7 positions agree with TRBD1. There are 14 residues in the CDR3. Germline V lookup: CDR1 SQVTM, CDR2 ANQGSEA. J lost 1 base, V lost 6 bases, and 5 bases had no gene match. CDR3 bases: TGCAGCGTCGGACAGGTCGGGAACACCGGGGAGCTGTTTTTT. Translated, it gives CSVGQVGNTGELFF.

The chain recombines TRBV5-1 with TRBJ2-1; 7 nucleotides align to TRBD2. There are 17 residues in the CDR3. J gave up 2 bases and V 4 bases, and 12 bases lay outside the gene matches. Germline values: CDR1 SGHRS, CDR2 YFSETQ. This CDR3 reads CASSVRVAGVTYNEQFF. Written as DNA, the CDR3 is TGCGCCAGCAGCGTGAGGGTGGCGGGGGTCACCTACAATGAGCAGTTCTTC.

This chain connects TRBV5-1 to TRBJ1-3; 8 nucleotides line up with TRBD1. CDR3 size: 17 residues. Germline V gene lookup returns CDR1 SGHRS and CDR2 YFSETQ. Germline trimming cut 3 bases from V and 0 bases from J; bases unmatched to any gene: 8. The CDR3: CASSWTGQGTSGNTIYF. CDR3 DNA: TGCGCCAGCAGCTGGACTGGACAGGGTACCTCTGGAAACACCATATATTTT.

The gene calls are TRBV27 and TRBJ2-1, with 8 bases aligning to TRBD2. Germline V gene sequence: CDR1 MNHEY, CDR2 SMNVEV (reference sequence). Trimming cost V 7 bases and J 4 bases; bases outside gene matches: 6. The CDR3 is 14 amino acids. CDR3 sequence (DNA): TGTGCCAGCAAGGAGACTAGCGCTTACAATGAGCAGTTCTTC. It specifies CASKETSAYNEQFF.